These 27 T cell receptor beta chains were all obtained from the same sample, sequenced in a study of blood T cell repertoires in COVID-19. The repertoire was sequenced with immunoSEQ multiplex PCR; TCRdb's copy has only in-frame clones and lacks some. The sample has 70,000 to 100,000 clones; less than 75% are singletons. Sequencing was done on a sample of peripheral blood. Receptor source: a woman aged 55-70 years in a cohort sampled during active or convalescent COVID-19.

This clone was picked up one time. This chain joins TRBV10-2 and TRBJ2-7, with TRBD1 as a possible D gene (5 bases). V was cut by 3 bases and J by 7 bases, with 22 bases left in between. The CDR3 covers 16 residues. From germline, CDR1 is WSHSY and CDR2 SAAADI. CDR3 nucleotides: TGCGCCAGCAGTGATCTAGGGGTTTTTAAGACTGGGGAGCAGTACTTC. Amino acids: CASSDLGVFKTGEQYF.

V gene TRBV9 combines with J gene TRBJ1-2, with 9 bases fitting TRBD1. The CDR3 has 15 residues. The ends lost 5 bases at V and 4 bases at J; junction bases unmatched: 9. Germline loops: CDR1 SGDLS, CDR2 YYNGEE. Here the CDR3 DNA reads TGTGCCAGCAGGTCGGGACAGGGCCTTGCCTATGGCTACACCTTC. Translated, it gives CASRSGQGLAYGYTF.

The gene calls are TRBV2 and TRBJ1-2, with D possibly matching TRBD1 (6 bases). In germline, CDR1 is SNHLY, CDR2 FYNNEI. V was pared by 1 base and J by 3 bases, with 12 bases between. The CDR3 is made up of 15 amino acids. The CDR3 reads CASSEVSGEYYGYTF. In nucleotides, the CDR3 is TGTGCCAGCAGTGAAGTGTCAGGGGAGTACTATGGCTACACCTTC.

The chain employs TRBV6-5 and TRBJ1-6; the D is unclear. The CDR3 has 13 amino acids. V lost 6 bases to trimming and J lost 10 bases, with 13 bases between them. The germline gives CDR1 MNHEY, CDR2 SVGAGI. Here the CDR3 DNA reads TGTGCCAGCAGGCTACAGTTGGAATCACCCCTCCACTTT. Its protein is CASRLQLESPLHF.

As concerns this clone: The same CDR3 is also encoded by other DNA sequences in this sample. In DNA, the CDR3 is TGTGCCAGCAGTTACGGGGACAGTTCTTACGAGCAGTACTTC. Translation: CASSYGDSSYEQYF. The rearrangement uses TRBV6-5 and TRBJ2-7; TRBD1 matches 7 bases. The germline V gene encodes CDR1 MNHEY and CDR2 SVGAGI. The CDR3 length is 14 residues. Germline trimming cut 2 bases from V and 4 bases from J; bases unmatched to any gene: 5.

The chain recombines TRBV4-1 with TRBJ2-1; perhaps TRBD2 as D (5 bases). The CDR3 runs 17 residues. The ends were cut back, 0 bases at V and 0 bases at J, with 12 bases in the middle. Germline V lookup: CDR1 MGHRA, CDR2 YSYEKL. This CDR3 is CASSQDPPTSSYNEQFF. The CDR3, as DNA: TGCGCCAGCAGCCAAGACCCACCCACTAGCTCCTACAATGAGCAGTTCTTC.

This sequence joins TRBV6-6 and TRBJ1-6; tentative D call: TRBD1 (5 bases). In germline, CDR1 is MNHNY, CDR2 SVGAGI (reference sequence). The CDR3 contains 14 residues. With 2 bases removed from V and 7 bases from J, the gap between germline ends came to 9 bases. The CDR3 loop reads CASSYDSINSPLHF. The CDR3 DNA follows: TGTGCCAGCAGTTACGACAGCATCAATTCACCCCTCCACTTT.

The chain couples TRBV14 to TRBJ2-6; D not resolved. CDR3 length: 16 amino acids. Germline lookup yields CDR1 SGHDN and CDR2 FVKESK. V lost 4 bases and J 0 bases, leaving 10 bases between the germline ends. The CDR3 loop reads CASSPRWYSGANVLTF. For the CDR3, the DNA is TGTGCCAGCAGCCCGAGATGGTACTCTGGGGCCAACGTCCTGACTTTC.

This clone appeared a few times. This sequence joins TRBV23-1 and TRBJ2-5; possibly TRBD2 for D (6 bases). TRBV23-1 is an open reading frame, and its role is uncertain. CDR3 size: 14 residues. V lost 0 bases to trimming and J lost 5 bases, with 10 bases between them. As DNA, the CDR3 is TGCGCCAGCAGTCAATCGGCAGGGAGGGAGACCCAGTACTTC. Its protein is CASSQSAGRETQYF.

This sequence joins TRBV5-1 and TRBJ1-1; possibly TRBD1 for D (5 bases). The germline gives CDR1 SGHRS, CDR2 YFSETQ. The CDR3 sequence is 15 residues long. V shed 4 bases and J shed 1 base, with 14 bases lying between them. The CDR3 region has the DNA TGCGCCAGCAGCGTCGGGGGAACAAGGAACACTGAAGCTTTCTTT. Amino acid sequence: CASSVGGTRNTEAFF.

The chain uses TRBV19 and TRBJ1-1; the match to TRBD1 covers 7 bases. The germline gives CDR1 LNHDA, CDR2 SQIVND (reference sequence). V lost 6 bases and J lost 4; bases outside the gene matches: 5. The CDR3 has 13 residues. The DNA of the CDR3 is TGTGCCAGTAGCTTACAGGGGCTCACTGAAGCTTTCTTT. Translated: CASSLQGLTEAFF. Combining the CDR3 with reference TRBV19 and TRBJ1-1 gives the whole variable domain DGGITQSPKYLFRKEGQNVTLSCEQNLNHDAMYWYRQDPGQGLRLIYYSQIVNDFQKGDIAEGYSVSREKKESFPLTVTSAQKNPTAFYLCASSLQGLTEAFFGQGTRLTVV.

The chain is built from TRBV4-3 and TRBJ2-3; the match to TRBD2 covers 10 bases. CDR1 is LGHNA, CDR2 YSLEER, per germline. The length of the CDR3 is 16 residues. Trimming cost V 1 base and J 5 bases; bases outside gene matches: 6. CDR3 residues: CASSQVTSGGGDTQYF. The CDR3 region has the DNA TGCGCCAGCAGCCAAGTAACGAGCGGGGGGGGAGATACGCAGTATTTT.

This chain links TRBV7-3 with TRBJ2-1; D is perhaps TRBD1 (5 bases). CDR3 size: 12 residues. The V end lost 5 bases, the J end lost 7 bases, and 9 bases lay between the germline ends. Germline V gene lookup returns CDR1 SGHTA and CDR2 FQGTGA. CDR3 in DNA: TGTGCCAGCAGCGAGCAGGGTAATGAGCAGTTCTTC. Translation gives CASSEQGNEQFF.

The genes are TRBV28 and TRBJ2-5, with D tentatively TRBD2 (7 bases). With 6 bases removed from V and 7 bases from J, the gap between germline ends came to 15 bases. The CDR3 has 13 residues. Germline V lookup: CDR1 MDHEN, CDR2 SYDVKM. The CDR3: CASSVRGAGTQYF. Written as DNA, the CDR3 is TGTGCCAGCAGCGTTCGGGGGGCCGGGACCCAGTACTTC.

V is TRBV10-3 and J is TRBJ1-2, with TRBD1 as a possible D gene (6 bases). CDR1 is ENHRY and CDR2 is SYGVKD in the germline V gene. The CDR3 runs to 12 residues. V shed 3 bases and J shed 4 bases, with 6 bases lying between them. The CDR3 spells CAISDRGYGYTF. The CDR3 DNA is TGTGCCATCAGTGACAGGGGCTATGGCTACACCTTC.

This clone was recorded a few times. This rearrangement joins TRBV5-1 to TRBJ1-3; D might be TRBD1 (5 bases). The V end lost 4 bases, the J end lost 2 bases, and 13 bases lay between the germline ends. Germline V gene data show CDR1 as SGHRS and CDR2 as YFSETQ. This CDR3 has 15 amino acids. The CDR3 here is CASSLGPGAGNTIYF. The CDR3 nucleotides read TGCGCCAGCAGCCTGGGCCCGGGGGCTGGAAACACCATATATTTT. The entire variable domain, with the rest obtained from reference TRBV5-1 and TRBJ1-3, is as follows: KAGVTQTPRYLIKTRGQQVTLSCSPISGHRSVSWYQQTPGQGLQFLFEYFSETQRNKGNFPGRFSGRQFSNSRSEMNVSTLELGDSALYLCASSLGPGAGNTIYFGEGSWLTVV.

In this sample, this clone is medium-sized. The rearrangement joins TRBV5-1 to TRBJ2-1; no firm D call. The CDR3 is made up of 13 amino acids. The germline V gene has CDR1 SGHRS and CDR2 YFSETQ. With 4 bases removed from V and 4 bases from J, the gap between germline ends came to 9 bases. The CDR3, as DNA: TGCGCCAGCAGCGAACGCGGATACAATGAGCAGTTCTTC. It is translated as CASSERGYNEQFF. Variable domain in full (rest from reference TRBV5-1 and TRBJ2-1): KAGVTQTPRYLIKTRGQQVTLSCSPISGHRSVSWYQQTPGQGLQFLFEYFSETQRNKGNFPGRFSGRQFSNSRSEMNVSTLELGDSALYLCASSERGYNEQFFGPGTRLTVL.

This clone was recorded a few times. The rearrangement uses TRBV9 and TRBJ1-2, with TRBD1 identical over 8 bases. V lost 3 bases to trimming and J lost 5 bases; unmatched junction nucleotides: 18. This CDR3 comprises 18 residues. Germline V gene sequence: CDR1 SGDLS, CDR2 YYNGEE. In DNA, the CDR3 is TGTGCCAGCAGCGCCGACGACAGGGGTTGGGGGTCGCGGTATGGCTACACCTTC. Translating gives CASSADDRGWGSRYGYTF.

The chain recombines TRBV7-2 with TRBJ1-4; D unresolved. CDR1 is SGHTA, CDR2 FQGNSA, per germline. The CDR3 length is 14 residues. V was clipped by 3 bases and J by 3 bases, with 8 bases between them. CDR3 coding DNA: TGTGCCAGCAGCTTTGAGCGGTCTAATGAAAAACTGTTTTTT. This codes for CASSFERSNEKLFF.

In the case of this clone: Additional DNA sequences in this sample encode the identical CDR3. The gene calls are TRBV5-1 and TRBJ2-7; D may be TRBD1 (6 bases). V dropped 0 bases and J dropped 2 bases, with 9 bases sitting between them. Looked up from germline, CDR1 is SGHRS and CDR2 is YFSETQ. This CDR3 has 14 residues. This CDR3 reads CASSLEQGTYEQYF. CDR3 DNA: TGCGCCAGCAGCTTGGAACAGGGCACCTACGAGCAGTACTTC.

Only a few counts were recorded for this clone. The J gene is TRBJ1-6, the V gene TRBV7-9; 8 positions match TRBD1. V gave up 4 bases and J gave up 6 bases; unmatched junction bases: 5. The V gene's germline CDR1 is SEHNR and CDR2 FQNEAQ (reference sequence). This CDR3 is built from 15 residues. CDR3 sequence reads: CASSSPGGSNSPLHF. CDR3 sequence (DNA): TGTGCCAGCAGCTCTCCAGGGGGCTCTAATTCACCCCTCCACTTT.

The V gene is TRBV5-1, the J gene TRBJ1-1; the match to TRBD1 covers 8 bases. V lost 5 bases to trimming and J lost 6 bases; unmatched junction nucleotides: 6. The V gene's germline CDR1 is SGHRS and CDR2 YFSETQ. CDR3 size: 13 residues. The CDR3 sequence is CASRAGGRAEAFF. The DNA of the CDR3 is TGCGCCAGCAGGGCAGGGGGCAGGGCTGAAGCTTTCTTT.

The chain is built from TRBV4-3 and TRBJ2-7; tentatively, D is TRBD2 (5 bases). The CDR3 contains 14 residues. The germline gives CDR1 LGHNA, CDR2 YSLEER. The germline V and J ends were trimmed by 2 bases and 3 bases, with 11 bases remaining between them. The CDR3 DNA sequence: TGCGCCAGCAGCCAATCCATCGGGAACTACGAGCAGTACTTC. It yields the protein CASSQSIGNYEQYF.

This clone has a handful of counts. J is TRBJ2-7 and V is TRBV6-5, with TRBD1 matching over 7 bases. This CDR3 comprises 12 residues. The trim removed 5 bases at V and 2 bases at J, leaving 0 bases unmatched. Germline CDR1 is MNHEY and CDR2 is SVGAGI. The CDR3 spells CASSTGAYEQYF. The CDR3, as DNA: TGTGCCAGCAGTACAGGGGCCTACGAGCAGTACTTC.

This chain uses TRBV6-2 or TRBV6-3 with TRBJ2-1, with 8 bases that match TRBD1. There are 16 residues in the CDR3. V gave up 5 bases and J gave up 0 bases; unmatched junction bases: 6. Germline values: CDR1 MNHEY, CDR2 SVGEGT. The CDR3 protein is CASSGGTGYSYNEQFF. DNA of the CDR3: TGTGCCAGCAGTGGCGGGACAGGCTACTCCTACAATGAGCAGTTCTTC.

The V gene is TRBV5-1, the J gene TRBJ2-7; D might be TRBD1 (6 bases). CDR1 is SGHRS, CDR2 YFSETQ, per germline. The CDR3 covers 15 residues. The V and J ends lost 0 bases and 2 bases respectively, with 12 bases between them. Written as DNA, the CDR3 is TGCGCCAGCAGCTTGGAGACAGGCACGACCTACGAGCAGTACTTC. This encodes CASSLETGTTYEQYF.

This clone is a singleton in its sample. This rearrangement joins TRBV5-1 to TRBJ2-5; 11 bases line up with TRBD1. The CDR3 has 16 amino acids. Germline CDR1 SGHRS, CDR2 YFSETQ. V was clipped by 4 bases and J by 4 bases; unmatched bases: 9. CDR3 DNA sequence: TGCGCCAGCAGCCTCCTGGGACAGGGGGGAGGAGAGACCCAGTACTTC. Encoded protein: CASSLLGQGGGETQYF.